The next 31 T cell receptor beta chains were all read from a single sample in a study of blood T cell repertoires in COVID-19. Here immunoSEQ multiplex PCR was the method, and the copy in TCRdb shows in-frame clones only, minus some. The table records 300,000 to 350,000 clones, around 87% of them present only once. The sample consisted of peripheral blood. The source of these receptors is a woman aged 50 to 60 with COVID-19, enrolled during active disease.

The rearrangement joins TRBV2 to TRBJ2-7; maybe TRBD1 (5 bases). Looked up from germline, CDR1 is SNHLY and CDR2 is FYNNEI. The CDR3 totals 14 residues. V dropped 4 bases and J dropped 5 bases, with 15 bases sitting between them. This chain's CDR3 is CASSARSRGNEQYF. CDR3 bases: TGTGCCAGCAGTGCGAGGAGTAGGGGTAACGAGCAGTACTTC.

This chain uses TRBV6-5 with TRBJ2-7, with 7 bases that match TRBD2. This CDR3 is built from 13 residues. Germline assignment: CDR1 MNHEY and CDR2 SVGAGI. The junction had 11 bases not matched to a gene; V was cut back by 8 bases and J by 7 bases. The CDR3 spells CASGRAGRDEQYF. The DNA of the CDR3 is TGTGCCAGCGGGAGGGCAGGCCGGGATGAGCAGTACTTC.

The gene calls are TRBV9 and TRBJ2-4; D might be TRBD1 (6 bases). Germline CDR1 and CDR2: SGDLS and YYNGEE. There are 20 residues in the CDR3. Between the trimmed V and J ends, which lost 4 bases and 1 base, there was a span of 27 bases. For the CDR3, the DNA is TGTGCCAGCAGCCCAGCGTCATGGGACATAAGTAAAGGCGCCAAAAACATTCAGTACTTC. This sequence encodes CASSPASWDISKGAKNIQYF.

The chain links TRBV15 to TRBJ2-7; D might be TRBD1 (6 bases). This CDR3 has 18 amino acids. Between the trimmed V and J ends, which lost 5 bases and 5 bases, there was a span of 28 bases. Germline lookup yields CDR1 LNHNV and CDR2 YYDKDF (reference sequence). CDR3 protein: CATSSRVGVTGHMNEQYF. The DNA of the CDR3 is TGTGCCACCAGCTCCAGGGTGGGGGTAACAGGGCATATGAACGAGCAGTACTTC.

This chain connects TRBV7-3 to TRBJ2-7; D might be TRBD1 (6 bases). The germline gives CDR1 SGHTA, CDR2 FQGTGA. The CDR3 runs 15 residues. V was cut by 5 bases and J by 3 bases, with 17 bases left in between. The CDR3 sequence: CASSTYPGTSYEQYF. The CDR3 nucleotides are TGTGCCAGCAGCACCTACCCCGGGACAAGCTACGAGCAGTACTTC.

The chain has TRBV5-5 and TRBJ2-2, with 7 bases matching TRBD2. This CDR3 spans 15 amino acids. V lost 4 bases and J lost 3; bases outside the gene matches: 6. CDR1 and CDR2 from the germline V gene are SGHKS and YYEKEE (reference sequence). The CDR3 sequence is CASSPWGGDTGELFF. The CDR3 DNA is TGTGCCAGCAGCCCGTGGGGGGGGGACACCGGGGAGCTGTTTTTT.

The chain recombines TRBV30 with TRBJ1-2; a weak D match, TRBD1 (6 bases). Trimming shortened V by 2 bases and J by 2 bases, and 18 bases separated the two germline ends. CDR1 and CDR2 (germline): GTSNPN, SVGIG (reference sequence). This CDR3 has 16 residues. The CDR3 spells CAWSPTSGQKNYGYTF. The CDR3 nucleotides are TGTGCCTGGAGTCCAACAAGCGGACAGAAAAACTATGGCTACACCTTC.

J is TRBJ2-1 and V is TRBV11-2; D perhaps matches TRBD2 (7 bases). Between the trimmed V and J ends, which lost 1 base and 6 bases, there was a span of 13 bases. From germline, CDR1 is SGHAT and CDR2 FQNNGV. The CDR3 extends over 15 amino acids. The CDR3 DNA sequence: TGTGCCAGCAGCTTAGGGGGGGGCTGGGGCAATGAGCAGTTCTTC. Translated: CASSLGGGWGNEQFF.

A few counts support this clone. This chain links TRBV7-3 with TRBJ2-6; D is possibly TRBD1 (5 bases). The germline V gene encodes CDR1 SGHTA and CDR2 FQGTGA. This CDR3 contains 18 residues. The V gene lost 5 bases and the J gene lost 4 bases, with 21 bases spanning the gap. The CDR3 coding sequence is TGTGCCAGCAGCCCGAGAATTCCAGGGCCCTCGGGGGCCAACGTCCTGACTTTC. This encodes CASSPRIPGPSGANVLTF.

The rearrangement uses TRBV29-1 and TRBJ2-1; 8 bases fit TRBD1. CDR1 SQVTM and CDR2 ANQGSEA come from the germline V gene. This CDR3 is 14 amino acids long. The V gene end was trimmed by 8 bases and the J gene end by 0 bases; junction bases not matched to a gene: 6. CDR3 sequence reads: CSTRDRSSYNEQFF. The CDR3 bases are TGCAGCACCCGGGACAGGAGCTCCTACAATGAGCAGTTCTTC.

This chain links TRBV29-1 with TRBJ2-7, with D possibly matching TRBD1 (6 bases). Germline V gene lookup returns CDR1 SQVTM and CDR2 ANQGSEA. This CDR3 has 13 residues. The V and J ends lost 7 bases and 7 bases respectively, with 20 bases between them. CDR3 sequence (DNA): TGCAGCGCTGGGGGCCAGGGCCCTTTGGAGCAGTACTTC. It specifies CSAGGQGPLEQYF.

V usage is TRBV4-2 and J usage is TRBJ1-6; D is uncertain. Germline V gene sequence: CDR1 LGHNA, CDR2 YNFKEQ. The CDR3 sequence is 15 residues long. Trimming pared 1 base from V and 8 bases from J, leaving 12 bases between. In DNA form, the CDR3 reads TGTGCCAGCAGCCAAGGTGAGGGAGGTGATTCACCCCTCCACTTT. Translated: CASSQGEGGDSPLHF.

This clone was seen a single time. The V call is TRBV5-6, the J call TRBJ2-2, with D possibly matching TRBD1 (5 bases). Germline V CDR1 and CDR2: SGHDT, YYEEEE. This CDR3 comprises 15 residues. Deletions cut 1 base from V and 7 bases from J, with 14 bases between. The CDR3 DNA is TGTGCCAGCAGCTTGTTAGGGGCGCTTAGCGGGGAGCTGTTTTTT. Protein: CASSLLGALSGELFF.

The chain links TRBV5-1 to TRBJ2-7, with unresolved D. Germline CDR1 and CDR2: SGHRS and YFSETQ. With 3 bases removed from V and 4 bases from J, the gap between germline ends came to 8 bases. The CDR3 is made up of 12 amino acids. CDR3 bases: TGCGCCAGCAGCTACGGAGATTACGAGCAGTACTTC. Amino acids: CASSYGDYEQYF.

The rearrangement links TRBV27 to TRBJ1-2, with a weak D call TRBD1 (6 bases). CDR3 length: 15 residues. CDR1 is MNHEY and CDR2 is SMNVEV in the germline V gene (reference sequence). Trimming took 6 bases from V and 3 from J, leaving 17 bases between them. The CDR3 reads CASSRDRTDYYGYTF. The CDR3 DNA reads TGTGCCAGCAGCCGTGACAGGACGGATTACTATGGCTACACCTTC.

The chain is built from TRBV2 and TRBJ1-1; 11 nucleotides align to TRBD1. Germline V gives CDR1 SNHLY, CDR2 FYNNEI. The CDR3 totals 15 residues. Germline trimming cut 7 bases from V and 4 bases from J; bases unmatched to any gene: 8. CDR3 sequence reads: CASTRTGGAGTEAFF. The CDR3 coding sequence is TGTGCCAGCACCAGGACAGGGGGCGCTGGCACTGAAGCTTTCTTT. Together with reference TRBV2 and TRBJ1-1, the CDR3 gives the full variable domain: EPEVTQTPSHQVTQMGQEVILRCVPISNHLYFYWYRQILGQKVEFLVSFYNNEISEKSEIFDDQFSVERPDGSNFTLKIRSTKLEDSAMYFCASTRTGGAGTEAFFGQGTRLTVV.

This clone showed up just once. The V and J genes are TRBV10-2 and TRBJ2-3, with TRBD2 identical over 10 bases. The CDR3 runs to 17 residues. Unmatched junction bases numbered 6, after V lost 0 bases and J lost 3 bases. Germline V lookup: CDR1 WSHSY, CDR2 SAAADI. The CDR3 DNA is TGCGCCAGCAGTGAGTCGATGCTAGCGGGAGTGACAGATACGCAGTATTTT. This gives the protein CASSESMLAGVTDTQYF.

A few counts support this clone. The chain carries TRBV5-1 and TRBJ1-2, with 7 nucleotides matching TRBD1. V lost 2 bases to trimming and J lost 1 base; unmatched junction nucleotides: 17. This CDR3 comprises 19 residues. In germline, CDR1 is SGHRS, CDR2 YFSETQ. The CDR3 region is CASSFWMGQTSLINYGYTF. CDR3 coding DNA: TGCGCCAGCAGCTTCTGGATGGGACAGACCAGCCTAATTAACTATGGCTACACCTTC.

This rearrangement joins TRBV10-3 to TRBJ2-7, with 7 bases identical to TRBD1. V lost 6 bases to trimming and J lost 1 base; unmatched junction nucleotides: 3. Per the germline V gene, CDR1 is ENHRY and CDR2 is SYGVKD. This CDR3 contains 13 residues. CDR3 sequence (DNA): TGTGCCATCAGCCCGACAGGGTCCTACGAGCAGTACTTC. Translation gives CAISPTGSYEQYF.

The rearrangement joins TRBV15 to TRBJ2-2; TRBD2 matches at 12 bases. Germline CDR1 reads LNHNV; CDR2 reads YYDKDF (reference sequence). V gave up 4 bases and J gave up 2 bases; unmatched junction bases: 2. The CDR3 covers 16 residues. The CDR3 sequence: CATSIGLAGNTGELFF. The CDR3 DNA is TGTGCCACCAGCATTGGACTAGCGGGAAACACCGGGGAGCTGTTTTTT. The whole variable domain, filled in from reference TRBV15 and TRBJ2-2, reads DAMVIQNPRYQVTQFGKPVTLSCSQTLNHNVMYWYQQKSSQAPKLLFHYYDKDFNNEADTPDNFQSRRPNTSFCFLDIRSPGLGDTAMYLCATSIGLAGNTGELFFGEGSRLTVL.

V usage is TRBV24-1 and J usage is TRBJ1-2; D gene unclear. The CDR3 runs to 13 residues. The V and J ends lost 2 bases and 5 bases respectively, with 8 bases between them. The germline gives CDR1 KGHDR, CDR2 SFDVKD. This chain's CDR3 is CATSDWAGYGYTF. The CDR3 DNA sequence: TGTGCCACCAGTGATTGGGCGGGGTATGGCTACACCTTC.

The rearrangement uses TRBV7-3 and TRBJ2-1, with 7 bases fitting TRBD2. Germline V lookup: CDR1 SGHTA, CDR2 FQGTGA. This CDR3 has 15 amino acids. Trimming cost V 3 bases and J 4 bases; bases outside gene matches: 6. The CDR3 nucleotides read TGTGCCAGCAGCTTCTCTAGCGGCGGGTACAATGAGCAGTTCTTC. Its translation: CASSFSSGGYNEQFF. The whole variable domain, filled in from reference TRBV7-3 and TRBJ2-1, reads GAGVSQTPSNKVTEKGKYVELRCDPISGHTALYWYRQSLGQGPEFLIYFQGTGAADDSGLPNDRFFAVRPEGSVSTLKIQRTERGDSAVYLCASSFSSGGYNEQFFGPGTRLTVL.

The chain joins TRBV7-2 to TRBJ2-3; TRBD2 agrees at 9 bases. The CDR3 runs 15 residues. J was trimmed by 6 bases and V by 1 base; bases with no gene match: 5. Germline V CDR1 and CDR2: SGHTA, FQGNSA. The CDR3 nucleotides read TGTGCCAGCAGCTTAGTAGCGGGAGTAACCGATACGCAGTATTTT. Translation gives CASSLVAGVTDTQYF.

The J gene is TRBJ1-6, the V gene TRBV7-6; 10 nucleotides align to TRBD1. Trimming cost V 4 bases and J 10 bases; bases outside gene matches: 7. CDR3 length equals 15 residues. Germline CDR1 and CDR2: SGHVS and FNYEAQ. This CDR3 is CASSSGTGENSPLHF. CDR3 sequence (DNA): TGTGCCAGCAGCTCCGGGACAGGGGAGAACTCACCCCTCCACTTT.

A remark on this clone: Other DNA sequences in this specimen translate into the identical CDR3. This sequence joins TRBV9 and TRBJ2-7; TRBD2 agrees at 8 bases. The V gene's germline CDR1 is SGDLS and CDR2 YYNGEE. With V trimmed by 0 bases and J by 5 bases, 4 bases remained unmatched. CDR3 length equals 14 residues. CDR3 bases: TGTGCCAGCAGCGTAGCGGGAGGGCCCCACGAGCAGTACTTC. Its protein product is CASSVAGGPHEQYF.

This sequence joins TRBV6-5 and TRBJ2-3, with 7 nucleotides matching TRBD2. Germline CDR1 MNHEY, CDR2 SVGAGI. This CDR3 region has 15 residues. V lost 2 bases, J lost 4 bases, and 6 bases stayed unmatched. CDR3 in DNA: TGTGCCAGCAGTTACGAAAGACTAGCCTCAGATACGCAGTATTTT. It codes for CASSYERLASDTQYF.

V gene TRBV7-2 combines with J gene TRBJ1-1; D call uncertain. V lost 5 bases to trimming and J lost 0 bases, with 13 bases between them. Germline-derived CDR1 and CDR2 are SGHTA and FQGNSA. The CDR3 loop spans 15 amino acids. CDR3 coding DNA: TGTGCCAGCAGCGCAAGCGGGGTCATGAACACTGAAGCTTTCTTT. Translating it yields CASSASGVMNTEAFF.

The rearrangement joins TRBV28 to TRBJ2-1; TRBD2 is a possible D gene (5 bases). The V gene's germline CDR1 is MDHEN and CDR2 SYDVKM. The CDR3 covers 12 residues. Trimming cost V 3 bases and J 10 bases, with 10 bases left between them. The CDR3 DNA reads TGTGCCAGCAGTTTGTGGGAGAACGAGCAGTTCTTC. Translating gives CASSLWENEQFF.

The chain employs TRBV7-3 and TRBJ2-7, with D unresolved. CDR1 and CDR2 from the germline V gene are SGHTA and FQGTGA. V lost 0 bases and J lost 2, with 14 bases in between. CDR3 size: 16 residues. CDR3 sequence: CASSLTAARLTYEQYF. The CDR3 DNA reads as TGTGCCAGCAGCTTAACGGCGGCTAGGCTTACCTACGAGCAGTACTTC. Supplemented by reference TRBV7-3 and TRBJ2-7, the full variable domain reads GAGVSQTPSNKVTEKGKYVELRCDPISGHTALYWYRQSLGQGPEFLIYFQGTGAADDSGLPNDRFFAVRPEGSVSTLKIQRTERGDSAVYLCASSLTAARLTYEQYFGPGTRLTVT.

CDR3 nucleotides: TGTGCCAGCAGTGAACCGGGACTAGCGGTATACTTC. This gives the protein CASSEPGLAVYF. The V and J genes are TRBV6-1 and TRBJ2-7, with 11 bases fitting TRBD2. CDR3 length: 12 amino acids. Germline trimming cut 2 bases from V and 13 bases from J; bases unmatched to any gene: 4. Germline assignment: CDR1 MNHNS and CDR2 SASEGT.

This chain joins TRBV19 and TRBJ1-5; 11 nucleotides agree with TRBD1. V shed 8 bases and J 6 bases; nucleotides not matched to a gene: 6. The V gene's germline CDR1 is LNHDA and CDR2 SQIVND (reference sequence). The CDR3 has 14 amino acids. The CDR3 sequence: CASHWTGGLQPQHF. CDR3 sequence (DNA): TGTGCCAGTCATTGGACAGGGGGCCTTCAGCCCCAGCATTTT.